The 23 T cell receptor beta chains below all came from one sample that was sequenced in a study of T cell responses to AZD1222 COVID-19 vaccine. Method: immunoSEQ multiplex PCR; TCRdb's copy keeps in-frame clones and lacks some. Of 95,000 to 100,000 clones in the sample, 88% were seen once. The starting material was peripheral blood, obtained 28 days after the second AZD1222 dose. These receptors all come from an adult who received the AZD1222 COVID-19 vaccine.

Here the CDR3 reads CASSMTSADTQYF. CDR3 sequence (DNA): TGTGCCAGCAGCATGACTAGCGCAGATACGCAGTATTTT. The rearrangement uses TRBV7-2 and TRBJ2-3; 8 bases agree with TRBD2. This CDR3 spans 13 amino acids. Losses at the gene ends were 5 bases for V and 4 bases for J; bases not matched to a gene: 2. Germline V gene lookup returns CDR1 SGHTA and CDR2 FQGNSA.

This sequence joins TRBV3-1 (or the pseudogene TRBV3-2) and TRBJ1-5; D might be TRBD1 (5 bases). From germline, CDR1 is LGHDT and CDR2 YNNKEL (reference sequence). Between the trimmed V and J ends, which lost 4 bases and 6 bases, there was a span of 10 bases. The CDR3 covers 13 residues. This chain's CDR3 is CASSLGTAQPQHF. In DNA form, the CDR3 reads TGTGCCAGCAGCCTCGGGACCGCTCAGCCCCAGCATTTT.

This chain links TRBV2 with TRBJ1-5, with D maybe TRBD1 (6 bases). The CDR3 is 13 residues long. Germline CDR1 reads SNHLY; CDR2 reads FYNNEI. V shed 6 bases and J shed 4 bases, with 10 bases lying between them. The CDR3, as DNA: TGTGCCAGCAGAAGGACAGAAAATCAGCCCCAGCATTTT. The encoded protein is CASRRTENQPQHF.

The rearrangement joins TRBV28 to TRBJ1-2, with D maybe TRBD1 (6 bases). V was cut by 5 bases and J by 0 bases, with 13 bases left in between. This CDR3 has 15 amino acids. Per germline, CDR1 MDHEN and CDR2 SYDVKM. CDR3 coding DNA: TGTGCCAGCAGTATAAGGGGGAAAGCTAACTATGGCTACACCTTC. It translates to CASSIRGKANYGYTF.

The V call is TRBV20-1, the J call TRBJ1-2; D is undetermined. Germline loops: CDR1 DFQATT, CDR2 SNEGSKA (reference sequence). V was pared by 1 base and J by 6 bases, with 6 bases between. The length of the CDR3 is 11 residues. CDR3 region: CSARAHNGYTF. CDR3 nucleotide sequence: TGCAGTGCTAGAGCCCATAATGGCTACACCTTC.

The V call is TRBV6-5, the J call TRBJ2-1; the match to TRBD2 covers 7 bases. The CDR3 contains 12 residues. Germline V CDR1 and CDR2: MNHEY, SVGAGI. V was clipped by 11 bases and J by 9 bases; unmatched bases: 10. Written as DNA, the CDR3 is TGTGCCGTGAATGGACTAGGGCTTGAGCAGTTCTTC. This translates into CAVNGLGLEQFF.

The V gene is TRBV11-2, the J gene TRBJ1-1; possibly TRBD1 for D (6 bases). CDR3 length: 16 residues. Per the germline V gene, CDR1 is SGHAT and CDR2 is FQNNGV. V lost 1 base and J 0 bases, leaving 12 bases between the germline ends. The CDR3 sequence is CASSLGQVYMNTEAFF. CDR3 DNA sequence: TGTGCCAGCAGCTTAGGACAGGTATACATGAACACTGAAGCTTTCTTT.

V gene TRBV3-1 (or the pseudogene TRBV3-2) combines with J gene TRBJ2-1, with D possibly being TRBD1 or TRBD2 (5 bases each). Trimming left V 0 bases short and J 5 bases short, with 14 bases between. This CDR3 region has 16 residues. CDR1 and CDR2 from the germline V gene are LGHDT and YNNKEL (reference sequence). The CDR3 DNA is TGTGCCAGCAGCCAAGATCGGGGCGTCCAGCACAATGAGCAGTTCTTC. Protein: CASSQDRGVQHNEQFF.

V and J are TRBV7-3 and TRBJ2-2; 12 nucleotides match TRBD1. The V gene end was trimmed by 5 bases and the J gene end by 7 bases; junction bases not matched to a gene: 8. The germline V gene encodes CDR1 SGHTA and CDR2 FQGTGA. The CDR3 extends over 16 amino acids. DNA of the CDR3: TGTGCCAGCAGCATCGGGACAGGGGGCTCCATCGGGGAGCTGTTTTTT. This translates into CASSIGTGGSIGELFF.

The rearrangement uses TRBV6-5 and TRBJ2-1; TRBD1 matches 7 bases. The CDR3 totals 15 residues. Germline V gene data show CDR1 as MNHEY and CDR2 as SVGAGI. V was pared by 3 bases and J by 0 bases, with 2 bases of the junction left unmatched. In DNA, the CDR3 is TGTGCCAGCAGTTATGACAGGGCCTCCTACAATGAGCAGTTCTTC. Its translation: CASSYDRASYNEQFF.

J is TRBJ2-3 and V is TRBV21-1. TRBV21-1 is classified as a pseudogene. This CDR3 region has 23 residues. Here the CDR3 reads CASSKTRPGDLQYTVPSTDTQYF. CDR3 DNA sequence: TGTGCCAGCAGCAAGACGAGACCAGGAGATTTACAATACACCGTTCCTAGCACAGATACGCAGTATTTT.

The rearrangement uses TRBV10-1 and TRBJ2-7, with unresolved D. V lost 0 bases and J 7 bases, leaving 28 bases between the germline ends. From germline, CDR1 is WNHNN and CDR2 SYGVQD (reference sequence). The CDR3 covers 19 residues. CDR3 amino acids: CASSESPDLALTPSGEQYF. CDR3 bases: TGCGCCAGCAGTGAGTCCCCCGATTTGGCCCTCACCCCCTCTGGGGAGCAGTACTTC.

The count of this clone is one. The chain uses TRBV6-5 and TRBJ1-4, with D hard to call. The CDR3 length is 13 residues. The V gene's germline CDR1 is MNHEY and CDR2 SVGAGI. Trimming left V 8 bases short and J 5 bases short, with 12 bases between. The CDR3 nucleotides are TGTGCCAGCCGGTTGGGAGGGAATGAAAAACTGTTTTTT. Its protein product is CASRLGGNEKLFF.

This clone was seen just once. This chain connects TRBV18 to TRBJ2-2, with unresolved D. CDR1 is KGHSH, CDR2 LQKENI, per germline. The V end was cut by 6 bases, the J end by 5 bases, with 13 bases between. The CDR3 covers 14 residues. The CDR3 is CASSPARETGELFF. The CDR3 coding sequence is TGTGCCAGCTCTCCTGCCCGTGAGACCGGGGAGCTGTTTTTT.

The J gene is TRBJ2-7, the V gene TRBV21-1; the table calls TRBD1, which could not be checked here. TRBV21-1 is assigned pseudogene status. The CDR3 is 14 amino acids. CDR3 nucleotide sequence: TGTGCCAGCAGCATCCGGGACAGTTCCTACGAGCAGTACTTC. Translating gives CASSIRDSSYEQYF.

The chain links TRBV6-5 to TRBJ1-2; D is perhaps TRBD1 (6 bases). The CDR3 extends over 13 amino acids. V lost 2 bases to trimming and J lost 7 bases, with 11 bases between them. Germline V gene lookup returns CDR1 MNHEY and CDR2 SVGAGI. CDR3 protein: CASSYPGTFGYTF. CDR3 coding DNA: TGTGCCAGCAGTTACCCCGGGACATTTGGCTACACCTTC.

CDR3 loop: CASSATGTSGEQYF. The CDR3 nucleotides read TGTGCCAGCAGCGCCACAGGTACATCAGGCGAGCAGTACTTC. This sequence joins TRBV7-3 and TRBJ2-7, with a possible D match to TRBD1 (5 bases). Per germline, CDR1 SGHTA and CDR2 FQGTGA. There are 14 residues in the CDR3. Trimming shortened V by 5 bases and J by 6 bases, and 17 bases separated the two germline ends.

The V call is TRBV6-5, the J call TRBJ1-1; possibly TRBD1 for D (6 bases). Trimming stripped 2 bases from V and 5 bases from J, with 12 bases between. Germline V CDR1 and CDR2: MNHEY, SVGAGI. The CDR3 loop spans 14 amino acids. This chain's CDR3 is CASSYGGLGTEAFF. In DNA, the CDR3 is TGTGCCAGCAGTTACGGGGGGCTGGGGACTGAAGCTTTCTTT.

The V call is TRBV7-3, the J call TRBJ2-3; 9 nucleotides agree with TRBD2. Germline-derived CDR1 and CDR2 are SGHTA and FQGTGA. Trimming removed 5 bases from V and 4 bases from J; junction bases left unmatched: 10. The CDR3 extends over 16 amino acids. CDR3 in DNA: TGTGCCAGCAGCCCGAGCGTAGCGGGAGTGGCAGATACGCAGTATTTT. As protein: CASSPSVAGVADTQYF.

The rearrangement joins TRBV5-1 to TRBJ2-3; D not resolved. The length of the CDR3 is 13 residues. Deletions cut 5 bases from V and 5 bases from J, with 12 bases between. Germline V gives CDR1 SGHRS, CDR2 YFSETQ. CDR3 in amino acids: CASSEDVQDTQYF. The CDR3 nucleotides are TGCGCCAGCAGTGAGGATGTTCAAGATACGCAGTATTTT.

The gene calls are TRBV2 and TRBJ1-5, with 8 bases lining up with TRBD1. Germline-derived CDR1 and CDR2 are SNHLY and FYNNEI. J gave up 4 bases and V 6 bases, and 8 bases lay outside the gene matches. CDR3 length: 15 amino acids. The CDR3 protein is CASSDSQGANQPQHF. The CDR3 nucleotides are TGTGCCAGCAGCGACAGTCAGGGGGCAAATCAGCCCCAGCATTTT.

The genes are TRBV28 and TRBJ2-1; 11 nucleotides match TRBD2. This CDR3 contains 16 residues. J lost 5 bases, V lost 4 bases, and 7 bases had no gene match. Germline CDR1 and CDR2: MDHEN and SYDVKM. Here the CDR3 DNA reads TGTGCCAGCAGTTCGATAGCGGGAGGGGTTGACAATGAGCAGTTCTTC. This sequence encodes CASSSIAGGVDNEQFF.

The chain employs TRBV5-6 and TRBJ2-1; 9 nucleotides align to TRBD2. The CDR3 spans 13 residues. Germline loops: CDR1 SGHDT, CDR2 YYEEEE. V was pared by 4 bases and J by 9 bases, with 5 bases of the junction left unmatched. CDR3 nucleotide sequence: TGTGCCAGCAGCGGGACTAGCTGGTCTGAGCAGTTCTTC. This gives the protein CASSGTSWSEQFF. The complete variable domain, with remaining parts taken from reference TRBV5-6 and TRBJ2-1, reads DAGVTQSPTHLIKTRGQQVTLRCSPKSGHDTVSWYQQALGQGPQFIFQYYEEEERQRGNFPDRFSGHQFPNYSSELNVNALLLGDSALYLCASSGTSWSEQFFGPGTRLTVL.